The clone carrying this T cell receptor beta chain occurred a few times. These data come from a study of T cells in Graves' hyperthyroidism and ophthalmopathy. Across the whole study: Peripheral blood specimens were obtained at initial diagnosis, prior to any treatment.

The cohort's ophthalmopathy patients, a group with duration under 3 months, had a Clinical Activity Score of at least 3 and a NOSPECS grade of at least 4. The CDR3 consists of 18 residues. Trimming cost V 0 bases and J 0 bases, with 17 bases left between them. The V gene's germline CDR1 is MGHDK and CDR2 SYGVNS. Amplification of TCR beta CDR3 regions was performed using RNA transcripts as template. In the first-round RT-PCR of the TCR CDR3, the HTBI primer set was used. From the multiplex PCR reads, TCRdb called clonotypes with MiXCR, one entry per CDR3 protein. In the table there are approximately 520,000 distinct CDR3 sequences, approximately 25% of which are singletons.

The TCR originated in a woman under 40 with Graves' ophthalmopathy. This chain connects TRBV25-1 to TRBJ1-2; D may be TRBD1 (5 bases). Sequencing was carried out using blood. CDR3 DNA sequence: TGTGCCAGCAGTGAATATCCCCCCCCCGGAGGGGCTAACTATGGCTACACCTTC. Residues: CASSEYPPPGGANYGYTF.